A single sample gave rise to the 21 T cell receptor beta chains below, sequenced in a study of shared clonotypes between healthy human individuals. This table comes from immunoSEQ multiplex PCR, and its TCRdb copy is limited to in-frame clones, with some not included. The sample holds nearly 2 million clones, around 96% seen once. Naive CD8 isolation took CD45RO-negative cells positively selected for CCR7 and excluded terminally differentiated effector memory CD45RA+ cells. Sample: naive CD8+ T cells sorted from blood. These receptor sequences come from a man aged 18 to 35 in good health.

A note on this clone: This specimen includes other DNA sequences encoding the same CDR3. The V call is TRBV7-6, the J call TRBJ2-7; D is unresolved. The germline V gene encodes CDR1 SGHVS and CDR2 FNYEAQ. Trimming took 1 base from V and 2 from J, leaving 6 bases between them. The CDR3 totals 13 residues. CDR3 bases: TGTGCCAGCAGCTTAGGAACGACCTACGAGCAGTACTTC. Protein sequence: CASSLGTTYEQYF.

This CDR3 is CASSFSSDQETQYF. CDR3 bases: TGTGCCAGCAGCTTTTCTAGCGACCAAGAGACCCAGTACTTC. The chain links TRBV5-4 to TRBJ2-5, with D maybe TRBD2 (6 bases). The V end was cut by 2 bases, the J end by 0 bases, with 8 bases between. The CDR3 sequence is 14 residues long. Germline loops: CDR1 SGHNT, CDR2 YYREEE (reference sequence).

This chain joins TRBV7-2 and TRBJ2-1; a possible D gene is TRBD2 (6 bases). The CDR3 is 14 amino acids. Germline V gives CDR1 SGHTA, CDR2 FQGNSA. V was cut by 5 bases and J by 3 bases, with 11 bases left in between. CDR3 residues: CASSQEGSYNEQFF. The CDR3 bases are TGTGCCAGCAGCCAGGAGGGAAGCTACAATGAGCAGTTCTTC. Drawing the rest from reference TRBV7-2 and TRBJ2-1, the complete variable domain is GAGVSQSPSNKVTEKGKDVELRCDPISGHTALYWYRQSLGQGLEFLIYFQGNSAPDKSGLPSDRFSAERTGGSVSTLTIQRTQQEDSAVYLCASSQEGSYNEQFFGPGTRLTVL.

Concerning this clone: The sample has other DNA sequences that encode this CDR3 too. The chain has TRBV27 and TRBJ2-7, with D possibly being TRBD1 (7 bases). The V gene lost 2 bases and the J gene lost 4 bases, with 12 bases spanning the gap. CDR1 and CDR2 from the germline V gene are MNHEY and SMNVEV (reference sequence). CDR3 length: 14 amino acids. In DNA, the CDR3 is TGTGCCAGCAGTTTAGGAGGGGGCGCGTACGAGCAGTACTTC. Translated, it gives CASSLGGGAYEQYF.

This clone has more than one count but fewer than ten. This chain joins TRBV6-1 and TRBJ2-2; D not certain. The CDR3 is 12 amino acids. Germline V lookup: CDR1 MNHNS, CDR2 SASEGT. V dropped 1 base and J dropped 6 bases, with 3 bases sitting between them. This CDR3 is CASSEGSGELFF. The CDR3 DNA sequence: TGTGCCAGCAGTGAAGGGTCCGGGGAGCTGTTTTTT.

Regarding this clone: Distinct nucleotide sequences in the sample also encode this CDR3. The chain has TRBV4-1 and TRBJ1-1; D unclear. The CDR3 is 14 amino acids. Germline-derived CDR1 and CDR2 are MGHRA and YSYEKL. The V end was cut by 0 bases, the J end by 2 bases, with 7 bases between. DNA of the CDR3: TGCGCCAGCAGCCAAGAAACGGGTAACACTGAAGCTTTCTTT. Translation gives CASSQETGNTEAFF.

The chain uses TRBV7-8 and TRBJ2-7, with D unresolved. V was trimmed by 5 bases and J by 1 base, leaving 9 bases between them. Germline CDR1 is SGHVS and CDR2 is FQNEAQ. The CDR3 sequence is 13 residues long. For the CDR3, the DNA is TGTGCCAGCAGCGGCGACCTATCCTACGAGCAGTACTTC. Residues: CASSGDLSYEQYF.

This chain links TRBV29-1 with TRBJ1-4; 10 bases fit TRBD1. The CDR3 loop spans 12 amino acids. Germline V gene sequence: CDR1 SQVTM, CDR2 ANQGSEA. This CDR3 reads CGGTGEAEKLFF. The CDR3 DNA reads as TGCGGCGGGACAGGGGAAGCTGAAAAACTGTTTTTT. Full variable domain (rest looked up from reference TRBV29-1 and TRBJ1-4): SAVISQKPSRDICQRGTSLTIQCQVDSQVTMMFWYRQQPGQSLTLIATANQGSEATYESGFVIDKFPISRPNLTFSTLTVSNMSPEDSSIYLCGGTGEAEKLFFGSGTQLSVL.

This chain uses TRBV29-1 with TRBJ1-2, with a possible D match to TRBD1 (5 bases). Germline CDR1 reads SQVTM; CDR2 reads ANQGSEA. V lost 6 bases to trimming and J lost 2 bases, with 10 bases between them. This CDR3 comprises 12 residues. The CDR3 nucleotides are TGCAGCGTCGACCAGGGAAACTATGGCTACACCTTC. Amino acids: CSVDQGNYGYTF.

The chain is built from TRBV25-1 and TRBJ1-1, with TRBD1 as a possible D gene (6 bases). Germline assignment: CDR1 MGHDK and CDR2 SYGVNS. The CDR3 runs 12 residues. V gave up 10 bases and J gave up 4 bases, with 13 bases separating them. CDR3 bases: TGTGCCACCCTAGGGGGGACCACTGAAGCTTTCTTT. Protein sequence: CATLGGTTEAFF.

This clone was counted a few times. CDR3 DNA: TGCGCCAGCAGCGGACTAGAGGAGGATGAGCAGTTCTTC. It translates to CASSGLEEDEQFF. The rearrangement joins TRBV10-1 to TRBJ2-1, with TRBD2 identical over 7 bases. Germline lookup yields CDR1 WNHNN and CDR2 SYGVQD (reference sequence). This CDR3 is 13 amino acids long. V gave up 6 bases and J gave up 8 bases; unmatched junction bases: 7.

The chain uses TRBV7-9 and TRBJ1-4, with no clear D. The CDR3 is 13 residues long. V was pared by 5 bases and J by 5 bases, with 9 bases between. Per germline, CDR1 SEHNR and CDR2 FQNEAQ (reference sequence). CDR3 bases: TGTGCCAGCAGCCCCAAGTTCAATGAAAAACTGTTTTTT. Encoded protein: CASSPKFNEKLFF.

A word on this clone: At one end, the junction sequence differs from germline, possibly due to a read error. The J gene is TRBJ2-7, the V gene TRBV7-7; no definite D call. Germline V gives CDR1 SSHAT, CDR2 FNYEAQ (reference sequence). The length of the CDR3 is 14 residues. Written as DNA, the CDR3 is TGTGCTAGCAGCTTAGCACCAGAGTCCTACGAGCAGTACTTC. Protein: CASSLAPESYEQYF.

The chain has TRBV27 and TRBJ2-7, with D perhaps TRBD1 (6 bases). Germline lookup yields CDR1 MNHEY and CDR2 SMNVEV (reference sequence). V shed 5 bases and J shed 7 bases, with 15 bases lying between them. CDR3 length equals 13 residues. CDR3 in amino acids: CASSPDRVWEQYF. Here the CDR3 DNA reads TGTGCCAGCAGTCCGGACAGAGTCTGGGAGCAGTACTTC.

The rearrangement uses TRBV28 and TRBJ1-2, with 7 bases matching TRBD1. CDR3 length: 14 residues. Looked up from germline, CDR1 is MDHEN and CDR2 is SYDVKM. J gave up 3 bases and V 5 bases, and 6 bases lay outside the gene matches. DNA for the CDR3: TGTGCCAGCAGTCTTAAGGGGACAGACTATGGCTACACCTTC. It is translated as CASSLKGTDYGYTF.

This clone was found once. The rearrangement uses TRBV19 and TRBJ1-6, with D perhaps TRBD1 (6 bases). Germline V gene sequence: CDR1 LNHDA, CDR2 SQIVND (reference sequence). CDR3 length equals 16 residues. Trimming left V 0 bases short and J 10 bases short, with 16 bases between. The CDR3 nucleotides read TGTGCCAGTAGTATAGATCATCGGGGGCTTCGGTCACCCCTCCACTTT. Its translation is CASSIDHRGLRSPLHF.

The chain recombines TRBV6-6 with TRBJ1-1; D possibly corresponds to TRBD1 (5 bases). This CDR3 spans 15 amino acids. The germline V gene has CDR1 MNHNY and CDR2 SVGAGI (reference sequence). The V end was cut by 2 bases, the J end by 0 bases, with 10 bases between. CDR3 amino acids: CASSYGGGMNTEAFF. The CDR3 DNA sequence: TGTGCCAGCAGTTACGGCGGGGGGATGAACACTGAAGCTTTCTTT.

V gene TRBV9 combines with J gene TRBJ2-2; no firm D call. Germline V gives CDR1 SGDLS, CDR2 YYNGEE. This CDR3 has 12 residues. Trimming pared 1 base from V and 6 bases from J, leaving 4 bases between. CDR3 bases: TGTGCCAGCAGCGTATACCCCGGGGAGCTGTTTTTT. This sequence encodes CASSVYPGELFF.

The chain carries TRBV7-9 and TRBJ1-2; D may be TRBD1 (5 bases). From germline, CDR1 is SEHNR and CDR2 FQNEAQ (reference sequence). CDR3 length equals 14 residues. Trimming cost V 4 bases and J 4 bases, with 13 bases left between them. Here the CDR3 reads CASSSPDIRYGYTF. The CDR3 nucleotides read TGTGCCAGCAGCTCGCCGGACATTCGCTATGGCTACACCTTC.

On this clone itself: Additional DNA sequences in this sample encode the identical CDR3. V usage is TRBV5-6 and J usage is TRBJ2-5; D gene uncertain. Trimming removed 2 bases at V and 4 bases at J, with 6 bases between. The germline CDR1 and CDR2 sequences are SGHDT and YYEEEE. CDR3 size: 12 residues. CDR3 protein: CASSLGLETQYF. CDR3 nucleotides: TGTGCCAGCAGCTTAGGGTTAGAGACCCAGTACTTC.

This clone was seen only a few times. The chain links TRBV27 to TRBJ1-6, with a weak D call TRBD1 (5 bases). The germline gives CDR1 MNHEY, CDR2 SMNVEV (reference sequence). This CDR3 has 13 amino acids. The germline V and J ends were trimmed by 9 bases and 9 bases, with 15 bases remaining between them. CDR3 residues: CARSRVTSSPLHF. The CDR3 DNA sequence: TGTGCCAGAAGCAGGGTTACGAGTTCACCCCTCCACTTT.